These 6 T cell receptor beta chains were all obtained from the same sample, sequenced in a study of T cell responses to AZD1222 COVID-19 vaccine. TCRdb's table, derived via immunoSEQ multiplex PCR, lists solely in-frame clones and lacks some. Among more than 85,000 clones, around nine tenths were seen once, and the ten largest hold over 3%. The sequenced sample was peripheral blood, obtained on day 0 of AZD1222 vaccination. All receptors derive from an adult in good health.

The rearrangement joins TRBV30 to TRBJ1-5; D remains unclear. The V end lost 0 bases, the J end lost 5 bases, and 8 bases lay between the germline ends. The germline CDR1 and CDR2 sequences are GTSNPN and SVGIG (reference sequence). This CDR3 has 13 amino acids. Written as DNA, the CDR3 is TGTGCCTGGAGTGTTTATAGAGATCAGCCCCAGCATTTT. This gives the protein CAWSVYRDQPQHF.

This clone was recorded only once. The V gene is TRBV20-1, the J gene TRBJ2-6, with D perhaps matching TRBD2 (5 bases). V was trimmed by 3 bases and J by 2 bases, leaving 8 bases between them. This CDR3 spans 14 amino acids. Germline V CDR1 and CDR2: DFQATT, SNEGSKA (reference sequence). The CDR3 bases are TGCAGTGCTAGTAAGAGGGCTGGGGCCAACGTCCTGACTTTC. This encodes CSASKRAGANVLTF.

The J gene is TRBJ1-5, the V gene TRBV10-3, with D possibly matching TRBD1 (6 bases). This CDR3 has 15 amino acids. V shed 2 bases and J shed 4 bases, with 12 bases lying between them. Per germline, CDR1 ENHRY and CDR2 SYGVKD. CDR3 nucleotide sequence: TGTGCCATCAGTGAGGATGATCAGGGGAATCAGCCCCAGCATTTT. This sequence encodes CAISEDDQGNQPQHF.

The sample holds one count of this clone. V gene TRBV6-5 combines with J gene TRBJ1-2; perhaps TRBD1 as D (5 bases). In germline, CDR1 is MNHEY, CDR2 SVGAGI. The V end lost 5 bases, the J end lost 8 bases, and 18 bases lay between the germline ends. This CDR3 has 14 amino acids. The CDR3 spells CASSTTGEVSGYTF. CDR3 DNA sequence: TGTGCCAGCAGTACAACGGGGGAGGTGAGCGGCTACACCTTC.

The CDR3 nucleotides are TGTGCCAGCAGCTTGAACAGGGCAACAGATACGCAGTATTTT. This translates into CASSLNRATDTQYF. The chain has TRBV11-3 and TRBJ2-3, with a tentative D call TRBD1 (6 bases). Between the trimmed V and J ends, which lost 3 bases and 3 bases, there was a span of 10 bases. Germline CDR1 is SGHNT and CDR2 is YENEEA. CDR3 size: 14 residues.

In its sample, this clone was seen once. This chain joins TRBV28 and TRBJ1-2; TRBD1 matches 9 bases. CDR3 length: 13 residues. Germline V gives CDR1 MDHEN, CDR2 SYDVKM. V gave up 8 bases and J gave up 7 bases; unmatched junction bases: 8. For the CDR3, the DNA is TGTGCCAGCGGCGGGGACAGGGCGTCTGGCTACACCTTC. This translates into CASGGDRASGYTF.